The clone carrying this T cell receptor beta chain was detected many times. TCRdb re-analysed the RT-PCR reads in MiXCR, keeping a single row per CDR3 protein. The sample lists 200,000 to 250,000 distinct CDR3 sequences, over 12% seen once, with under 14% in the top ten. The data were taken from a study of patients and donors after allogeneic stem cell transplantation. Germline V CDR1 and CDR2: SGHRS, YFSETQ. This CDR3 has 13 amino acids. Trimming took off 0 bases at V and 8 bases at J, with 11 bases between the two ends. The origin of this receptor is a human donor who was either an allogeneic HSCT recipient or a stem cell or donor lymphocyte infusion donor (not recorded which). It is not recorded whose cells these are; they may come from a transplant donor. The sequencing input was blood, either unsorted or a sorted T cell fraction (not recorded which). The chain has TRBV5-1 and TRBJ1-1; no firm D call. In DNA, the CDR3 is TGCGCCAGCAGCTTGGCCAAACAGACAGAAGCTTTCTTT. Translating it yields CASSLAKQTEAFF.